One sample yielded the 32 T cell receptor beta chains listed below, sequenced in a study of blood T cell repertoires in COVID-19. The method was immunoSEQ multiplex PCR; TCRdb's version includes in-frame clones alone and lacks a portion of them. The sample consists of 360,000 or so clones, approximately 90% of them appearing once. The sequenced sample was peripheral blood. Receptor source: a woman aged 60 to 75 with COVID-19, enrolled during active disease.

The chain links TRBV4-1 to TRBJ1-1; 8 bases fit TRBD1. Trimming cost V 4 bases and J 4 bases; bases outside gene matches: 8. Germline assignment: CDR1 MGHRA and CDR2 YSYEKL. The CDR3 has 15 residues. The CDR3 spells CASSPRGTGGTEAFF. The CDR3 nucleotides are TGCGCCAGCAGCCCCCGGGGTACAGGGGGCACTGAAGCTTTCTTT.

This chain links TRBV4-1 with TRBJ2-5; TRBD2 agrees at 11 bases. The CDR3 has 18 residues. Per the germline V gene, CDR1 is MGHRA and CDR2 is YSYEKL. Losses at the gene ends were 4 bases for V and 2 bases for J; bases not matched to a gene: 12. CDR3 bases: TGCGCCAGCAGCCTAGGGCCCGGGACTAGCGGTATTCAAGAGACCCAGTACTTC. Protein product: CASSLGPGTSGIQETQYF.

V is TRBV12-3 or TRBV12-4 and J is TRBJ2-5, with 10 bases fitting TRBD1. The CDR3 is made up of 13 amino acids. Unmatched junction bases numbered 4, after V lost 8 bases and J lost 4 bases. The CDR3 spells CASADRGTETQYF. The CDR3 coding sequence is TGTGCCAGCGCGGACAGGGGGACAGAGACCCAGTACTTC.

This clone was counted once. The CDR3 sequence: CASKPQGSWLAKNIQYF. CDR3 in DNA: TGTGCCAGCAAACCACAGGGCTCGTGGTTAGCCAAAAACATTCAGTACTTC. The V call is TRBV21-1, the J call TRBJ2-4; whether TRBD1, the table's D call, matches the DNA was not checked. TRBV21-1 is given as a pseudogene. The CDR3 is made up of 17 amino acids.

V is TRBV5-8 and J is TRBJ2-3; 10 bases line up with TRBD2. V lost 0 bases, J lost 6 bases, and 7 bases stayed unmatched. Germline CDR1 is SGHTS and CDR2 is YDEGEE. The CDR3 has 16 residues. CDR3 nucleotides: TGTGCCAGCAGCTTGGAAAGCGGGGGGGCAGAGGATACGCAGTATTTT. Translation: CASSLESGGAEDTQYF.

This clone came up once. The rearrangement links TRBV5-6 to TRBJ1-1, with D uncertain. The V gene lost 2 bases and the J gene lost 0 bases, with 5 bases spanning the gap. CDR1 is SGHDT, CDR2 YYEEEE, per germline. The CDR3 extends over 13 amino acids. The CDR3: CASSLPVNTEAFF. The CDR3 coding sequence is TGTGCCAGCAGCTTACCAGTGAACACTGAAGCTTTCTTT. The whole variable domain, remainder taken from reference TRBV5-6 and TRBJ1-1, is DAGVTQSPTHLIKTRGQQVTLRCSPKSGHDTVSWYQQALGQGPQFIFQYYEEEERQRGNFPDRFSGHQFPNYSSELNVNALLLGDSALYLCASSLPVNTEAFFGQGTRLTVV.

In the case of this clone: One end of the junction is discordant with germline, which a read error may explain. This chain connects TRBV20-1 to TRBJ1-2; 10 nucleotides align to TRBD1. The CDR3 length is 9 residues. Germline lookup yields CDR1 DFQATT and CDR2 SNEGSKA (reference sequence). As DNA, the CDR3 is TGCAGTGCTGGGGACAGGGGCAGGTTC. Translated, it gives CSAGDRGRF.

This clone was observed a few times. Other DNA variants within this sample encode the same CDR3. The chain joins TRBV20-1 to TRBJ1-2; 7 bases agree with TRBD1. J lost 8 bases, V lost 6 bases, and 6 bases had no gene match. CDR1 is DFQATT, CDR2 SNEGSKA, per germline (reference sequence). There are 11 residues in the CDR3. The CDR3 DNA sequence: TGCAGTGCGAATTACAGGGGAGGCTACACCTTC. It encodes CSANYRGGYTF.

The rearrangement joins TRBV5-1 to TRBJ1-1, with D unresolved. CDR1 and CDR2 from the germline V gene are SGHRS and YFSETQ. Trimming took off 7 bases at V and 3 bases at J, with 16 bases between the two ends. This CDR3 is 14 amino acids long. CDR3 DNA: TGCGCCAGCGGGCGGCGGGGTAGGCACACTGAAGCTTTCTTT. Encoded protein: CASGRRGRHTEAFF.

J is TRBJ1-5 and V is TRBV27; a possible D gene is TRBD1 (5 bases). The CDR3 loop spans 15 amino acids. In germline, CDR1 is MNHEY, CDR2 SMNVEV (reference sequence). Trimming took off 1 base at V and 2 bases at J, with 9 bases between the two ends. CDR3 nucleotides: TGTGCCAGCAGTTTATTTATCAGGGGCAATCAGCCCCAGCATTTT. It codes for CASSLFIRGNQPQHF.

The rearrangement links TRBV7-9 to TRBJ1-6; D may be TRBD1 (6 bases). V was shortened by 0 bases and J by 9 bases, with 18 bases between the two germline ends. Germline V gives CDR1 SEHNR, CDR2 FQNEAQ (reference sequence). This CDR3 is 17 amino acids long. The CDR3 nucleotides read TGTGCCAGCAGCTTAGCGGGGGGCGGGGGGGCGCTTTCACCCCTCCACTTT. It yields the protein CASSLAGGGGALSPLHF.

V and J are TRBV5-4 and TRBJ1-5; TRBD1 matches 7 bases. J was trimmed by 4 bases and V by 4 bases; bases with no gene match: 5. The CDR3 sequence is 14 residues long. CDR1 is SGHNT and CDR2 is YYREEE in the germline V gene (reference sequence). CDR3 nucleotides: TGTGCCAGCAGCCCGGGGACAGCAAATCAGCCCCAGCATTTT. Protein: CASSPGTANQPQHF.

V gene TRBV20-1 combines with J gene TRBJ2-1; the D is unclear. Germline CDR1 and CDR2: DFQATT and SNEGSKA (reference sequence). This CDR3 has 11 amino acids. Trimming cost V 3 bases and J 9 bases, with 9 bases left between them. The CDR3 DNA follows: TGCAGTGCTAGCCACATGCCTGAGCAGTTCTTC. Translated: CSASHMPEQFF.

The chain has TRBV7-2 and TRBJ2-5, with D unclear. Germline V lookup: CDR1 SGHTA, CDR2 FQGNSA. This CDR3 spans 15 amino acids. V was trimmed by 1 base and J by 4 bases, leaving 13 bases between them. In DNA form, the CDR3 reads TGTGCCAGCAGCTTAGTTCGTGGAAAGCGAGAGACCCAGTACTTC. Its translation is CASSLVRGKRETQYF.

This CDR3 is CATSRGGANTEAFF. The CDR3, as DNA: TGTGCCACCAGCAGAGGAGGAGCGAACACTGAAGCTTTCTTT. V and J are TRBV15 and TRBJ1-1, with D uncertain. Germline CDR1 LNHNV, CDR2 YYDKDF (reference sequence). The CDR3 length is 14 residues. Between the trimmed V and J ends, which lost 1 base and 1 base, there was a span of 7 bases.

The chain is built from TRBV18 and TRBJ1-1; 9 bases line up with TRBD1. The CDR3 is 15 residues long. Germline V CDR1 and CDR2: KGHSH, LQKENI. V trimming: 3 bases; J trimming: 4 bases; junction bases outside the gene matches: 6. The CDR3: CASSPGTGSVTEAFF. In DNA form, the CDR3 reads TGTGCCAGCTCACCCGGGACAGGGTCGGTCACTGAAGCTTTCTTT.

The CDR3 region is CASRKSGSSSGANVLTF. The CDR3 nucleotides are TGTGCCAGCCGGAAGTCAGGTTCCAGCTCTGGGGCCAACGTCCTGACTTTC. J is TRBJ2-6 and V is TRBV14; no clear D gene. CDR3 length: 17 amino acids. V was trimmed by 8 bases and J by 0 bases, leaving 17 bases between them. Germline V CDR1 and CDR2: SGHDN, FVKESK.

The J gene is TRBJ1-1, the V gene TRBV7-6; TRBD1 aligns across 12 bases. V shed 5 bases, J shed 3 bases, and the junction held 7 bases outside the gene matches. This CDR3 contains 16 residues. The germline V gene encodes CDR1 SGHVS and CDR2 FNYEAQ. The CDR3 nucleotides read TGTGCCAGCAGCCCTGGGACAGGGGGCGCGTACACTGAAGCTTTCTTT. Its translation is CASSPGTGGAYTEAFF.

The J gene is TRBJ1-2, the V gene TRBV11-2; D is ambiguous. The CDR3 loop spans 14 amino acids. Germline values: CDR1 SGHAT, CDR2 FQNNGV. Deletions cut 5 bases from V and 1 base from J, with 11 bases between. CDR3 sequence reads: CASSPARVNYGYTF. For the CDR3, the DNA is TGTGCCAGCAGCCCAGCGAGGGTTAACTATGGCTACACCTTC.

This chain connects TRBV2 to TRBJ2-3; 7 bases agree with TRBD2. Germline loops: CDR1 SNHLY, CDR2 FYNNEI. The V and J ends lost 7 bases and 0 bases, in that order; junction bases with no gene match: 7. The CDR3 is 15 residues long. The CDR3 loop is CASNDAGVSTDTQYF. In DNA, the CDR3 is TGTGCCAGCAACGATGCGGGGGTGAGCACAGATACGCAGTATTTT.

The sample holds a few counts of this clone. The V call is TRBV2, the J call TRBJ2-7; D is possibly TRBD2 (6 bases). Trimming cost V 5 bases and J 4 bases, with 9 bases left between them. CDR3 length: 12 residues. Germline CDR1 reads SNHLY; CDR2 reads FYNNEI. The CDR3 protein is CASSLSGYEQYF. The CDR3 coding sequence is TGTGCCAGCAGTCTCAGCGGGTACGAGCAGTACTTC.

The chain combines TRBV2 with TRBJ1-5, with D perhaps TRBD1 (6 bases). Germline CDR1 and CDR2: SNHLY and FYNNEI. There are 14 residues in the CDR3. Trimming removed 6 bases from V and 7 bases from J, with 16 bases in between. The CDR3: CASRTDRYDQPQHF. CDR3 in DNA: TGTGCCAGCAGGACTGACAGGTACGACCAGCCCCAGCATTTT.

This chain connects TRBV12-3 or TRBV12-4 to TRBJ1-2; D call uncertain. The CDR3 is made up of 13 amino acids. V was clipped by 5 bases and J by 7 bases, with 14 bases between them. CDR3: CASSHGEGFGYTF. DNA of the CDR3: TGTGCCAGCAGTCATGGGGAGGGATTTGGCTACACCTTC.

The gene calls are TRBV19 and TRBJ2-7; TRBD1 aligns across 9 bases. The trim removed 5 bases at V and 2 bases at J, leaving 7 bases unmatched. Germline V gene lookup returns CDR1 LNHDA and CDR2 SQIVND (reference sequence). The length of the CDR3 is 15 residues. The CDR3 reads CASSPGQGSPYEQYF. Here the CDR3 DNA reads TGTGCCAGTAGTCCGGGACAGGGATCTCCCTACGAGCAGTACTTC. Drawing the rest from reference TRBV19 and TRBJ2-7, the complete variable domain is DGGITQSPKYLFRKEGQNVTLSCEQNLNHDAMYWYRQDPGQGLRLIYYSQIVNDFQKGDIAEGYSVSREKKESFPLTVTSAQKNPTAFYLCASSPGQGSPYEQYFGPGTRLTVT.

This clone is a singleton in its sample. The CDR3 sequence is CASAWGFSGGGYTF. The CDR3 DNA is TGTGCCAGCGCGTGGGGCTTCTCGGGGGGTGGCTACACCTTC. The chain has TRBV27 and TRBJ1-2; a possible D gene is TRBD1 (5 bases). Germline assignment: CDR1 MNHEY and CDR2 SMNVEV (reference sequence). V lost 8 bases, J lost 7 bases, and 20 bases lay in between. The CDR3 consists of 14 residues.

The chain carries TRBV2 and TRBJ1-4, with TRBD1 matching over 11 bases. J was trimmed by 10 bases and V by 5 bases; bases with no gene match: 6. Germline assignment: CDR1 SNHLY and CDR2 FYNNEI. There are 14 residues in the CDR3. This CDR3 is CASSWTGGPGKLFF. The CDR3 DNA sequence: TGTGCCAGCAGTTGGACAGGGGGCCCTGGAAAACTGTTTTTT. The whole variable domain, remainder taken from reference TRBV2 and TRBJ1-4, is EPEVTQTPSHQVTQMGQEVILRCVPISNHLYFYWYRQILGQKVEFLVSFYNNEISEKSEIFDDQFSVERPDGSNFTLKIRSTKLEDSAMYFCASSWTGGPGKLFFGSGTQLSVL.

CDR3 DNA sequence: TGTGCCAGCAGGGGGGGGCGCACAGATACGCAGTATTTT. This encodes CASRGGRTDTQYF. This chain connects TRBV5-4 to TRBJ2-3; possible D gene TRBD2, 7 bases. The CDR3 runs to 13 residues. The germline V gene encodes CDR1 SGHNT and CDR2 YYREEE (reference sequence). V gave up 5 bases and J gave up 1 base, with 8 bases separating them.

This clone has just one count. V usage is TRBV28 and J usage is TRBJ2-6, with D possibly matching TRBD2 (5 bases). The CDR3 length is 15 residues. Germline V lookup: CDR1 MDHEN, CDR2 SYDVKM. Trimming took off 5 bases at V and 6 bases at J, with 14 bases between the two ends. The CDR3 protein is CASSPSLPEANVLTF. The CDR3 DNA follows: TGTGCCAGCAGTCCTAGCCTTCCGGAGGCCAACGTCCTGACTTTC.

This sequence joins TRBV6-2 or TRBV6-3 and TRBJ1-2, with a weak D call TRBD1 (6 bases). The CDR3 length is 16 residues. V was shortened by 2 bases and J by 5 bases, with 18 bases between the two germline ends. Looked up from germline, CDR1 is MNHEY and CDR2 is SVGEGT. Written as DNA, the CDR3 is TGTGCCAGCAGTTACCCAGGACAGACGGGGGGATATGGCTACACCTTC. As protein: CASSYPGQTGGYGYTF.

The chain recombines TRBV19 with TRBJ1-6; unclear D gene. The CDR3 is 14 residues long. Germline CDR1 is LNHDA and CDR2 is SQIVND (reference sequence). Trimming shortened V by 5 bases and J by 8 bases, and 13 bases separated the two germline ends. The CDR3 region is CASSHRAIDSPLHF. DNA of the CDR3: TGTGCCAGTAGTCACCGCGCGATCGATTCACCCCTCCACTTT.

CDR3: CASSLAGTAYGYTF. CDR3 in DNA: TGCGCCAGCAGCTTGGCAGGGACAGCCTATGGCTACACCTTC. The gene calls are TRBV5-1 and TRBJ1-2, with 7 bases that match TRBD1. The CDR3 sequence is 14 residues long. V was clipped by 0 bases and J by 4 bases; unmatched bases: 3. From germline, CDR1 is SGHRS and CDR2 YFSETQ.

This clone was seen only a few times. The genes are TRBV28 and TRBJ1-2, with 7 bases identical to TRBD1. This CDR3 contains 15 residues. V dropped 7 bases and J dropped 4; count of bases not matched to a gene: 12. Germline CDR1 and CDR2: MDHEN and SYDVKM. CDR3 DNA sequence: TGTGCCAGCACAAACCGAGGAGGGGGCAGCTATGGCTACACCTTC. This sequence encodes CASTNRGGGSYGYTF.